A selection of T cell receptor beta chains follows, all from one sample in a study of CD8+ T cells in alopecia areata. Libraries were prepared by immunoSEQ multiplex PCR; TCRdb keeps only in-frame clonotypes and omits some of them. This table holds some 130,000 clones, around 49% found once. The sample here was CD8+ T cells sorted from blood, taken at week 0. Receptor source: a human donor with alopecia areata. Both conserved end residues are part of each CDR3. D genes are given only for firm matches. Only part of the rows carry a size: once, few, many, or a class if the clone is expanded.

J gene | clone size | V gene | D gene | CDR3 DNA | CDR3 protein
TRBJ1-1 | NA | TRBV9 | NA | TGTGCCAGCAGCGTAGGGTCAGGCAAAAGGAACACTGAAGCTTTCTTT | CASSVGSGKRNTEAFF
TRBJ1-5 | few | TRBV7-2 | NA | TGTGCCAGCAGCTTAGCAGTGTATAGCAATCAGCCCCAGCATTTT | CASSLAVYSNQPQHF
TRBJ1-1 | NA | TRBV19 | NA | TGTGCCAGCTCCCTCGGGGAGGGGAACACTGAAGCTTTCTTT | CASSLGEGNTEAFF
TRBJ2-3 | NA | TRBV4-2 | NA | TGTGCCAGCAGCCAAGATCCGAAAGATACGCAGTATTTT | CASSQDPKDTQYF
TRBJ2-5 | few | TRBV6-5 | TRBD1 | TGTGCCAGCGGACAGGAGGAGCAAGAGACCCAGTACTTC | CASGQEEQETQYF
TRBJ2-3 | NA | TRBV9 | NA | TGTGCCAGCAGCGTAGCGCGAGGGCGCGGAGATACGCAGTATTTT | CASSVARGRGDTQYF
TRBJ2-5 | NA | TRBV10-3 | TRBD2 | TGTGCCATCAGTGGACTAGCGGGGAGAGAGACCCAGTACTTC | CAISGLAGRETQYF
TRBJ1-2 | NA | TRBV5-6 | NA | TGTGCCAGCAGCTTAGAGCAGGGGATCTATGGCTACACCTTC | CASSLEQGIYGYTF
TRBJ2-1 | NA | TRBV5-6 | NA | TGTGCCAGCAGCTTTCTAGGGGGATACAATGAGCAGTTCTTC | CASSFLGGYNEQFF
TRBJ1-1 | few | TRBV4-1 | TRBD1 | TGCGCCAGCAGCTTCATAGAAACACAGGGGGCTGAAGCTTTCTTT | CASSFIETQGAEAFF
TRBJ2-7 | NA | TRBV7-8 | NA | TGTGCCAGCAGGGAACGGGGCCCCCATAGGAGAGAGCAGTACTTC | CASRERGPHRREQYF
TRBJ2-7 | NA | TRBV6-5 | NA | TGTGCCAGCAGTTACTCGGAGTCCTACGAGCAGTACTTC | CASSYSESYEQYF
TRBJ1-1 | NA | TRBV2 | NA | TGTGCCAGCAGCTCACAGGGATACACTGAAGCTTTCTTT | CASSSQGYTEAFF
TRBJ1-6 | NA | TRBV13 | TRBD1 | TGTGCCAGCAGCTTAGGGCTAGACAGGGGGACATCACCCCTCCACTTT | CASSLGLDRGTSPLHF
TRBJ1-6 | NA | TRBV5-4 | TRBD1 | TGTGCCAGCAGCTATGCGGGGGACAGGGATTCACCCCTCCACTTT | CASSYAGDRDSPLHF
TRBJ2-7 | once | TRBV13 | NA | TGTGCCAGCAGCTTAGAAGGGGGGGACGAGCAGTACTTC | CASSLEGGDEQYF
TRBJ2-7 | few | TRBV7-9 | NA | TGTGCCAGCAGCTTGCAGGGCCTCTCCTACGAGCAGTACTTC | CASSLQGLSYEQYF
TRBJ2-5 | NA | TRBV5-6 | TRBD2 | TGTGCCAGCAGGCCGAGGGGAAGACTAGCGGTATTACAGGAGACCCAGTACTTC | CASRPRGRLAVLQETQYF
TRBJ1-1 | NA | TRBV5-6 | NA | TGTGCCAGCAACGCGGACTTCACTGAAGCTTTCTTT | CASNADFTEAFF
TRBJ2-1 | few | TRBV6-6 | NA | TGTGCCAGCAGTTACATAGACAGGCCCGACAATGAGCAGTTCTTC | CASSYIDRPDNEQFF
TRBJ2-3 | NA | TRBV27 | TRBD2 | TGTGCCAGCAGACCTGTAGCGGGGGGGTATGTCACAGATACGCAGTATTTT | CASRPVAGGYVTDTQYF
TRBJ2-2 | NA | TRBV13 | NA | TGTGCCAGCAGCCTGGACGCGACCGGGGAGCTGTTTTTT | CASSLDATGELFF
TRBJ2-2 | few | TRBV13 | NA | TGTGCCAGCAGCTTAGGAACCGGGGAGCTGTTTTTT | CASSLGTGELFF
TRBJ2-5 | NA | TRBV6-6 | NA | TGTGCCAGCAGTGACGACCCACACCAAGAGACCCAGTACTTC | CASSDDPHQETQYF
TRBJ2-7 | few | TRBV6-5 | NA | TGTGCCAGCAGTTACGACAGAGCCTACGAGCAGTACTTC | CASSYDRAYEQYF
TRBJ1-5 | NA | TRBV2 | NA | TGTGCCAGCAGTGTTGTGCGGGGAAATTATCAGCCCCAGCATTTT | CASSVVRGNYQPQHF
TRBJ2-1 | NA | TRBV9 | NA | TGTGCCAGCAGCCCGGACGGGTCCTACAATGAGCAGTTCTTC | CASSPDGSYNEQFF
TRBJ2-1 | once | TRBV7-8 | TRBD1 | TGTGCCAGCAGCTTAGTGGGACAGACCTACAATGAGCAGTTCTTC | CASSLVGQTYNEQFF
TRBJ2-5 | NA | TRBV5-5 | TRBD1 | TGTGCCAGCAGCCCAGGGACAGGGAAAGAGACCCAGTACTTC | CASSPGTGKETQYF
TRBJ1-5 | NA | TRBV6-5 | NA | TGTGCCAGCAGTTACGATTCCGATAGCAATCAGCCCCAGCATTTT | CASSYDSDSNQPQHF
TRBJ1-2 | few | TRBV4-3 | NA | TGCGCCAGCAGCCAAGTCCTAGGGGACTATGGCTACACCTTC | CASSQVLGDYGYTF
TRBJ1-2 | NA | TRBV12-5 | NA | TGTGCTAGTGGTTTGTCCGAGGCCTATGGCTACACCTTC | CASGLSEAYGYTF
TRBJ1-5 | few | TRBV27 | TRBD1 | TGTGCCAGCAGTTTGACAGGGGTTGGCAATCAGCCCCAGCATTTT | CASSLTGVGNQPQHF
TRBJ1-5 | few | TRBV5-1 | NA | TGCGCCAGCAGCTTGACGGGTTGGGGAAATCAGCCCCAGCATTTT | CASSLTGWGNQPQHF
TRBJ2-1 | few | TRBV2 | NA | TGTGCCAGCAGTGACCCCCGCGGGGTCAATGAGCAGTTCTTC | CASSDPRGVNEQFF
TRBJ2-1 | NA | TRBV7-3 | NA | TGTGCCAGCAGCTTAGGCGATGAGCAGTTCTTC | CASSLGDEQFF
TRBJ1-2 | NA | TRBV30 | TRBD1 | TGTGCCTGGAGCGCCAGACAGGGAGAGGACTATGGCTACACCTTC | CAWSARQGEDYGYTF
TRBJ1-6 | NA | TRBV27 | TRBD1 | TGTGCCAGCAGTTTATCCCACAGGGGTGGCTCACCCCTCCACTTT | CASSLSHRGGSPLHF
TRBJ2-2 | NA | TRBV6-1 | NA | TGTGCCAGCCAAAGAAGGAGCTGGGAGCTGTTTTTT | CASQRRSWELFF
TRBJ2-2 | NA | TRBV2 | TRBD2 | TGTGCCAGCAGTTCGGGAGGACTAAAGGGGAACACCGGGGAGCTGTTTTTT | CASSSGGLKGNTGELFF